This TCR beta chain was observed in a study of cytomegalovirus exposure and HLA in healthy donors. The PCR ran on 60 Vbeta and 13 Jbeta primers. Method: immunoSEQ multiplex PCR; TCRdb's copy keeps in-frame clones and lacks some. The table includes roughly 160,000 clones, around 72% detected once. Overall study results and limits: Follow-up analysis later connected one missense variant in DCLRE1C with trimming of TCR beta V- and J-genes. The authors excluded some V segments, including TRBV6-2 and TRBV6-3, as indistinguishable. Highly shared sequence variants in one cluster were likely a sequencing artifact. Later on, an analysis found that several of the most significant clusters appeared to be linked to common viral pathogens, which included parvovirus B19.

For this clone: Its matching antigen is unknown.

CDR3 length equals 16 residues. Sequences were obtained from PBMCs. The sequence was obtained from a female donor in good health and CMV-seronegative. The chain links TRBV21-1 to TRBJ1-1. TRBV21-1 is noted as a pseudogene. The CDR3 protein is CASSRWLGVSVTEAFF. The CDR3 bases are TGTGCCAGCAGCAGGTGGTTAGGAGTTAGCGTCACTGAAGCTTTCTTT.